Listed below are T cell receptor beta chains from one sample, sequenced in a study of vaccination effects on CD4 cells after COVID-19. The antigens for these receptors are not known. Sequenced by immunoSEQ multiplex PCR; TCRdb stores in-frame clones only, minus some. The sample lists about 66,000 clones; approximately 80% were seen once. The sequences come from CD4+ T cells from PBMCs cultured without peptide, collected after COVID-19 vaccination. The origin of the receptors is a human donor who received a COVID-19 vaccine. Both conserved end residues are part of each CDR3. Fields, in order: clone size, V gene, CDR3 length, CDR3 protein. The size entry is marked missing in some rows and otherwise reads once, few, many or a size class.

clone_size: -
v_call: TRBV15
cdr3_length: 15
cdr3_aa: CATSRDRQGGETQYF

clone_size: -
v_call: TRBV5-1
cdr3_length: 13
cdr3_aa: CASSFSGTDTQYF

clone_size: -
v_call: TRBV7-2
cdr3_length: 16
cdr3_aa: CASSLVLQGANEGYTF

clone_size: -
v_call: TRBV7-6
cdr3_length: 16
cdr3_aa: CASSPQGTGGTGELFF

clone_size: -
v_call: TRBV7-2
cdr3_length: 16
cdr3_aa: CASSYRTGIFTGELFF

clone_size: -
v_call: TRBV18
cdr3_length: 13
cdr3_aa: CASSHGPSNEQFF

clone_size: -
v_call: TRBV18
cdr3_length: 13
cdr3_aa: CASSPDLNTEAFF

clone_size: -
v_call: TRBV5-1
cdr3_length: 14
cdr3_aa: CASSPPTSNYGYTF

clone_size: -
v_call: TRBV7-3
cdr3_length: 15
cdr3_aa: CASSLFSLDRVGYTF

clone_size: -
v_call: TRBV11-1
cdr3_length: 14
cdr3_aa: CASSLIGGNTEAFF

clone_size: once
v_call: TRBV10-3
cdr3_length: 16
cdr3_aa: CAISESASTNTGELFF

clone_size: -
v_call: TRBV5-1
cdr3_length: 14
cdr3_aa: CASSGGAVANVLTF

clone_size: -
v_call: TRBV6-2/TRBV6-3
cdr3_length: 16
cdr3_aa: CASSGDRIGYNSPLHF

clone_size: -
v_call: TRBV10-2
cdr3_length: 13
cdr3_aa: CASSEASRDGLHF

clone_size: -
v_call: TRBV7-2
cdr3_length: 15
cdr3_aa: CASSSGQTVYYGYTF

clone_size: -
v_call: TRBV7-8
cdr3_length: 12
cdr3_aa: CASSRGEETQYF

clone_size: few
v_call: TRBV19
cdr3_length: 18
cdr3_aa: CASSIDLRTAVSNQPQHF

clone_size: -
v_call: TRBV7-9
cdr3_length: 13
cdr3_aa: CASTRGFTDTQYF

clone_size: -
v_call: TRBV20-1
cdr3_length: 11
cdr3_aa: CGTEPNYGYTF

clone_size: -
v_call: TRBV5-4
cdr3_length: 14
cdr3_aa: CASIPGQGFNEQFF

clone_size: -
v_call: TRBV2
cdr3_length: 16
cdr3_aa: CASSASGGARTDTQYF

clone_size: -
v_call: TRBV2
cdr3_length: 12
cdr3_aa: CASRDRGETQYF

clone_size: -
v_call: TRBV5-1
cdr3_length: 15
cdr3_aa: CASSLGTHSNQPQHF

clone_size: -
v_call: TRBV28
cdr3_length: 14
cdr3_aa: CASTLKSGNQPQHF

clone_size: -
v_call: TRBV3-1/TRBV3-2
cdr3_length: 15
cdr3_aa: CASSQESQGRETQYF

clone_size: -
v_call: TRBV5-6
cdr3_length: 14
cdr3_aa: CASSLLRGRGEQFF

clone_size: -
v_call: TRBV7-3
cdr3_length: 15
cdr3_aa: CASSLTRLAEETQYF

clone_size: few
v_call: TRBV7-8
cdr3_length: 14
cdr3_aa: CASSPKLLAYEQFF

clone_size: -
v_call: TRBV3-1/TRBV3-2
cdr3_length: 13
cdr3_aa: CASSQLAGNEQFF

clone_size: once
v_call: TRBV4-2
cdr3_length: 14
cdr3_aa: CASSQGGAWETQYF

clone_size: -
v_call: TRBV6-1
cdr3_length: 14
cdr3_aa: CASSDPAPGPEAFF

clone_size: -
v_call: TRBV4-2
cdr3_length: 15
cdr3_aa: CASSQETGFNQPQHF

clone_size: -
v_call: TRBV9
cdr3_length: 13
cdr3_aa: CASSATGVSGYTF

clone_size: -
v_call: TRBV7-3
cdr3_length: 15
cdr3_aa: CASSLLAGVYNEQFF

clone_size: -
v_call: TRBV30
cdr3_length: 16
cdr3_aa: CAWSVNGRGGGNIQYF

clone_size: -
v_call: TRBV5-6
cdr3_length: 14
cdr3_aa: CASSLGGQNYGYTF

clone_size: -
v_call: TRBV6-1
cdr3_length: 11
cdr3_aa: CASRVQETQYF

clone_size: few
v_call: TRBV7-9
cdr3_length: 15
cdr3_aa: CASSLVSGANTEAFF

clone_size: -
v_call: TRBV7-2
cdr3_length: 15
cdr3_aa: CASSSNRYSNQPQHF

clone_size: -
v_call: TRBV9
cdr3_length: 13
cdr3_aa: CASSVVVGTEAFF

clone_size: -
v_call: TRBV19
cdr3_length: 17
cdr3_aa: CASRSPGTANPPDTQYF

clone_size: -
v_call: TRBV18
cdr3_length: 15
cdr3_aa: CASSPGQEWNTEAFF

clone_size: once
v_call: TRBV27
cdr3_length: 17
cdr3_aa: CASSFLRTGGDTGELFF

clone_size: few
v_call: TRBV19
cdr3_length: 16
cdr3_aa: CASSMPGTESNQPQHF

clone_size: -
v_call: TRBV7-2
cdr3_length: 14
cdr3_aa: CASSLGPTRAEAFF

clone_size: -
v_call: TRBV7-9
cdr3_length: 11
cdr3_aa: CASSLQETQYF

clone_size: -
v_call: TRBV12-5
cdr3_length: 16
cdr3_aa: CASGPGTLATNEKLFF

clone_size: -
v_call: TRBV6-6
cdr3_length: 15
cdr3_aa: CASSYSTATADTQYF